Listed below are T cell receptor beta chains from one sample, sequenced in a study of beta chain features in type 1 diabetes. The table came from immunoSEQ multiplex PCR; TCRdb's copy has only in-frame clones and leaves some out. The data show roughly 300,000 clones, around 15% seen once. The sequenced material came from central memory CD4+ T cells from blood. These receptors originate from a man in his thirties or forties in good health. The CDR3 runs from the conserved cysteine through the conserved F or W. A D gene is named only where the DNA matches it firmly. Rows may omit the clone size; those that give it use once, few, many or a size class.

V,J,size,D,length,DNA,CDR3
TRBV11-2,TRBJ1-3,few,TRBD1,12,TGTGCCAGCAGAAGGACAGGCAACACCATATATTTT,CASRRTGNTIYF
TRBV5-4,TRBJ2-1,NA,TRBD2,15,TGTGCCAGCAGCAAAAGCGGGGGGGCGCACAATGAGCAGTTCTTC,CASSKSGGAHNEQFF
TRBV5-6,TRBJ1-5,once,NA,16,TGTGCCAGCAGACAGGAATCCCGGGACAGCAATCAGCCCCAGCATTTT,CASRQESRDSNQPQHF
TRBV5-6,TRBJ2-2,NA,NA,12,TGTGCCAGCAGCTTGACCCTGGGGGAGCTGTTTTTT,CASSLTLGELFF
TRBV4-1,TRBJ2-7,few,TRBD1,18,TGCGCCAGCAGCCAAGTTCCCCTAACCGGGACAGGTGCCTACGAGCAGTACTTC,CASSQVPLTGTGAYEQYF
TRBV7-8,TRBJ2-1,NA,TRBD2,17,TGTGCCAGCAGCTCGAAACTAGCGGGGGGGCCGTTCGATGAGCAGTTCTTC,CASSSKLAGGPFDEQFF
TRBV7-9,TRBJ1-5,many,TRBD1,13,TGTGCCATCCTAGGACAGGGAATTCGGCCCCAGCATTTT,CAILGQGIRPQHF
TRBV7-7,TRBJ2-1,few,NA,14,TGTGCTAGCAGCTTAGGAGGGGACAAGAATGAGCAGTTCTTC,CASSLGGDKNEQFF
TRBV6-5,TRBJ1-6,few,NA,14,TGTGCCAGCAGCAAACGAGCTGACAATTCACCCCTCCACTTT,CASSKRADNSPLHF
TRBV5-1,TRBJ2-2,few,NA,16,TGCGCCAGCAGCTTGGAGCCAGTTTGGAGCACCGGGGAGCTGTTTTTT,CASSLEPVWSTGELFF
TRBV18,TRBJ1-5,many,NA,13,TGTGCCAGCTCCCGGGACGAGAATCAGCCCCAGCATTTT,CASSRDENQPQHF
TRBV6-1,TRBJ2-1,NA,NA,13,TGTGCCAGCAGTGAAGCTGGGCGGCGGGAGCAGTTCTTC,CASSEAGRREQFF
TRBV7-8,TRBJ2-2,NA,NA,16,TGTGCCAGCAGCCCAGGCGCGGGACAAAACACCGGGGAGCTGTTTTTT,CASSPGAGQNTGELFF
TRBV4-2,TRBJ2-2,NA,NA,14,TGTGCCAGCAGCTGGAGGCCGGGCACCGGGGAGCTGTTTTTT,CASSWRPGTGELFF
TRBV7-9,TRBJ1-1,NA,TRBD1,15,TGTGCCAGCAGCCCTCAAGGGGGCTCGAGCACTGAAGCTTTCTTT,CASSPQGGSSTEAFF
TRBV7-2,TRBJ1-4,few,TRBD1,15,TGTGCCAGCAGCAGTAACAGGGGATTGAACGAAAAACTGTTTTTT,CASSSNRGLNEKLFF
TRBV6-1,TRBJ2-3,NA,TRBD2,15,TGTGCCAGCAGCCAGGTAGCGGGTAGCACAGATACGCAGTATTTT,CASSQVAGSTDTQYF
TRBV5-1,TRBJ2-3,NA,NA,14,TGCGCCAGCAGCTCTCGAGCAGCGTCAGATACGCAGTATTTT,CASSSRAASDTQYF
TRBV28,TRBJ1-3,NA,NA,13,TGTGCCGGCCACTCACCTGGGCGTAACACCATATATTTT,CAGHSPGRNTIYF
TRBV5-1,TRBJ2-3,NA,NA,15,TGCGCCAGCAGCTTGGCCAATCCGTTCACAGATACGCAGTATTTT,CASSLANPFTDTQYF
TRBV5-6,TRBJ2-3,few,NA,14,TGTGCCAGCAGCTTGGTAGGGCGCACAGATACGCAGTATTTT,CASSLVGRTDTQYF
TRBV5-4,TRBJ1-1,few,NA,14,TGTGCCAGCAGCCTCCGGGGGACGAACACTGAAGCTTTCTTT,CASSLRGTNTEAFF
TRBV9,TRBJ2-1,few,NA,16,TGTGCCAGCAGCGTAGCAGGCGGAGCCTCGCACAATGAGCAGTTCTTC,CASSVAGGASHNEQFF
TRBV11-2,TRBJ2-6,few,TRBD1,13,TGCGCCAGCAGCCCTCAGACAGGGGCCTTCCTGACTTTC,CASSPQTGAFLTF
TRBV5-1,TRBJ1-2,few,NA,15,TGCGCCAGCAGCTCCGGTCTAATAGCTAACTATGGCTACACCTTC,CASSSGLIANYGYTF
TRBV9,TRBJ2-2,NA,NA,16,TGTGCCAGCAGCGTAGGTACCGATCTGAACACCGGGGAGCTGTTTTTT,CASSVGTDLNTGELFF
TRBV15,TRBJ2-2,few,NA,16,TGTGCCACCAGCAGAGAGAGTGGGGCCAACACCGGGGAGCTGTTTTTT,CATSRESGANTGELFF
TRBV11-2,TRBJ2-5,few,TRBD2,16,TGTGCCAGCAGCATACTACCTAGCGGGGGAGCAGAGACCCAGTACTTC,CASSILPSGGAETQYF
TRBV4-1,TRBJ1-1,NA,TRBD1,14,TGCGCCAGCAGCTTCCAGGGGGCGACCACTGAAGCTTTCTTT,CASSFQGATTEAFF
TRBV4-3,TRBJ1-6,NA,NA,13,TGCGCCAGCAGCCAAGACCGGGCTTCACCCCTCCACTTT,CASSQDRASPLHF
TRBV2,TRBJ1-2,few,TRBD1,13,TGTGCCAGCAGCCAGACAGGGTATGGCGACTACACCTTC,CASSQTGYGDYTF
TRBV6-6,TRBJ1-1,NA,NA,16,TGTGCCAGCAGCCATCGATCGGTGGGGGGGGGCACTGAAGCTTTCTTT,CASSHRSVGGGTEAFF
TRBV7-9,TRBJ1-4,NA,NA,13,TGTGCCAGCAGCTTGGGAGTTCGGGAAAAACTGTTTTTT,CASSLGVREKLFF
TRBV5-4,TRBJ2-1,NA,NA,14,TGTGCCAGCAGCTTGGCGGACGGCTTACGGGAGCAGTTCTTC,CASSLADGLREQFF
TRBV6-1,TRBJ1-4,NA,NA,14,TGTGCCAGCAGTGATCTGGGGGGGAATGAAAAACTGTTTTTT,CASSDLGGNEKLFF
TRBV6-5,TRBJ1-3,few,TRBD1,14,TGTGCCAGCAGGCCCACAGGGGGAATTAACACCATATATTTT,CASRPTGGINTIYF
TRBV2,TRBJ2-2,NA,TRBD2,16,TGTGCCAGCAGTGATCCTAGCGGGAGTAGGACCGGGGAGCTGTTTTTT,CASSDPSGSRTGELFF
TRBV9,TRBJ2-1,NA,NA,12,TGTGCCAGCAGCACCTCTATCTATGAGCAGTTCTTC,CASSTSIYEQFF
TRBV7-9,TRBJ1-1,NA,NA,15,TGTGCCAGCAGCTTGGCCGGGGGCCCCCACTATGGAGCTTTCTTT,CASSLAGGPHYGAFF
TRBV7-3,TRBJ1-2,NA,NA,13,TGTGCCAGCAGCTTAGGGGCAGAGTATGGCTACACCTTC,CASSLGAEYGYTF
TRBV19,TRBJ1-1,NA,NA,14,TGTGCCAGTAGTATAAGCCCCAGAGACACTGAAGCTTTCTTT,CASSISPRDTEAFF
TRBV7-2,TRBJ2-5,NA,NA,15,TGTGCCAGCAGCTTAGCAGGAACCCTCCAAGAGACCCAGTACTTC,CASSLAGTLQETQYF
TRBV29-1,TRBJ2-3,many,NA,14,TGCAGCTCAGGAAACTCCAAAGTAGCAGATACGCAGTATTTT,CSSGNSKVADTQYF
TRBV6-1,TRBJ2-1,NA,TRBD2,15,TGTGCCAGCAGTGCGGGACTAGCGGGAGCCAATGAGCAGTTCTTC,CASSAGLAGANEQFF
TRBV14,TRBJ2-5,NA,TRBD1,15,TGTGCCAGCAGCCATGGAGAGGGGCTACCGGGACAGGGCTACTTC,CASSHGEGLPGQGYF
TRBV7-2,TRBJ1-2,few,TRBD1,12,TGTGCCAGCAGCGTGACAGGGATTGGCTACACCTTC,CASSVTGIGYTF
TRBV7-2,TRBJ2-1,NA,TRBD1,17,TGTGCCAGCAGCCCCGGGACAGGGGTCAGCTCCTACAATGAGCAGTTCTTC,CASSPGTGVSSYNEQFF
TRBV5-1,TRBJ2-1,NA,TRBD2,17,TGCGCCAGCAGCTTGGTGGGACTAGCGGGGGGGCACAATGAGCAGTTCTTC,CASSLVGLAGGHNEQFF
TRBV7-9,TRBJ2-7,NA,NA,11,TGTGCCAGCAGTTCCTACTACGAGCAGTACTTC,CASSSYYEQYF